The rows below give T cell receptor beta chains drawn from one sample of a study of regulatory T cells in long-lasting Graves disease. TCRdb itself ran the multiplex PCR reads through MiXCR, one entry per CDR3 protein. The sample lists fewer than 600,000 distinct CDR3 sequences, less than 25% seen once, with approximately 14% in the top ten. Sequenced material: peripheral blood mononuclear cells (PBMCs), taken when the disease was refractory, from a patient treated with antithyroid drugs. The origin of the receptors is a female donor with Graves disease. Each CDR3 is given with its conserved first and last residue. D genes are given only for firm matches. Clone size is shown for a subset of rows, as once, few, many or a class of expanded clone.

V	D	size	J	CDR3	DNA
TRBV29-1	.	.	TRBJ2-7	CSAPGDDGLEQYF	TGCAGCGCCCCAGGGGACGACGGTCTCGAGCAGTACTTC
TRBV7-9	.	.	TRBJ1-4	CASSQSLGAEKLFF	TGTGCCAGCAGCCAATCTCTTGGGGCTGAAAAACTGTTTTTT
TRBV20-1	.	.	TRBJ2-7	CSARTQALDKSVYEQYF	TGCAGTGCTAGAACTCAGGCCCTAGATAAATCAGTCTACGAGCAGTACTTC
TRBV3-1	.	few	TRBJ1-1	CASNKAADTEAFF	TGTGCCAGCAATAAGGCCGCAGACACTGAAGCTTTCTTT
TRBV2	TRBD1	many	TRBJ1-4	CASRDSQGGRGEKLFF	TGTGCCAGCAGGGACTCCCAGGGGGGGCGAGGAGAAAAACTGTTTTTT
TRBV2	.	many	TRBJ2-5	CASIDGGAGQETQYF	TGTGCCAGCATCGATGGGGGGGCGGGCCAAGAGACCCAGTACTTC
TRBV20-1	.	many	TRBJ2-5	CSAQYQETQYF	TGCAGTGCTCAATACCAAGAGACCCAGTACTTC
TRBV30	.	.	TRBJ2-2	CAWTGERDTGELFF	TGTGCCTGGACAGGGGAGAGAGACACCGGGGAGCTGTTTTTT
TRBV28	TRBD1	many	TRBJ1-5	CASRTGGSSNQPQHF	TGTGCCAGCAGAACAGGGGGCTCTAGCAATCAGCCCCAGCATTTT
TRBV6-1	.	.	TRBJ1-5	CATSTGRNQPQHF	TGTGCCACCTCGACGGGCCGAAATCAGCCCCAGCATTTT
TRBV4-1	TRBD1	.	TRBJ1-6	CASSQEGGGLYNSPLHF	TGCGCCAGCAGCCAAGAGGGAGGGGGCCTCTATAATTCACCCCTCCACTTT
TRBV10-3	.	many	TRBJ1-5	CAIRESNQPQHF	TGTGCCATCAGGGAGTCCAATCAGCCCCAGCATTTT
TRBV29-1	.	few	TRBJ2-5	CSVVGTNQETQYF	TGCAGCGTTGTAGGCACAAACCAAGAGACCCAGTACTTC
TRBV2	TRBD2	many	TRBJ2-7	CASRPGTSGSGLSYEQYF	TGTGCCAGCAGACCCGGGACTAGCGGGTCCGGCTTATCCTACGAGCAGTACTTC
TRBV19	TRBD2	.	TRBJ2-2	CASSLTSGGTGSLGELFF	TGTGCCAGTAGTTTAACTAGCGGGGGGACCGGCAGTCTCGGGGAGCTGTTTTTT
TRBV30	TRBD1	.	TRBJ1-6	CAWSGDRNYNSPLHF	TGTGCCTGGAGTGGGGACAGGAACTATAATTCACCCCTCCACTTT
TRBV11-3	.	many	TRBJ2-7	CASSYGDEQYF	TGTGCCAGCAGCTACGGGGACGAGCAGTACTTC
TRBV7-2	.	many	TRBJ2-5	CASSPGAAKIQETQYF	TGTGCCAGCAGCCCCGGGGCAGCGAAAATCCAAGAGACCCAGTACTTC